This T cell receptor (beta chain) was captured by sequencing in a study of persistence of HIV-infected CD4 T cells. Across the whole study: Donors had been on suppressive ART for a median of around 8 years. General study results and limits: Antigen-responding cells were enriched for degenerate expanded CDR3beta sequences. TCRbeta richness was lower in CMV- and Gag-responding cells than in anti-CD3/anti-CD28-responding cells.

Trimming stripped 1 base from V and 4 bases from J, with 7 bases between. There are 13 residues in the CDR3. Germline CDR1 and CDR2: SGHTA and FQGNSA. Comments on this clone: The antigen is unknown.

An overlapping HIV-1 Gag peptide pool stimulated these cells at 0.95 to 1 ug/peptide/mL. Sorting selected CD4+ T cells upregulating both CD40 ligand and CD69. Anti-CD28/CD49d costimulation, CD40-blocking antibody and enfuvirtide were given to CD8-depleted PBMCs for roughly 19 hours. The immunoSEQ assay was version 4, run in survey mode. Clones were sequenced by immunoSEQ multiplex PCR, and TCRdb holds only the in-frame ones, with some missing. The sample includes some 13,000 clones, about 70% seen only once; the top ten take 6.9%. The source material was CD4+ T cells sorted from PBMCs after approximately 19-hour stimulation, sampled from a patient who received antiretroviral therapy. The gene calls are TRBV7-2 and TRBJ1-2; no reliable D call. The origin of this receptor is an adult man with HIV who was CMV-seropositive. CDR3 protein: CASSLEQTYGYTF. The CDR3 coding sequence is TGTGCCAGCAGCTTAGAACAGACCTATGGCTACACCTTC.